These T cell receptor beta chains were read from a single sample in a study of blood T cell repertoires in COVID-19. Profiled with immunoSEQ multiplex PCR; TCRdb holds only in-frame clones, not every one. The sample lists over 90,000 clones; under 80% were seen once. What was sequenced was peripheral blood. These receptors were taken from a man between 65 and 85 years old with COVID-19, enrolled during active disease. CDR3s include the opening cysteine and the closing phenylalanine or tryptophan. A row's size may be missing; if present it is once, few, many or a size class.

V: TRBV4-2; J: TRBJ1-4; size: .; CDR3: CASSQEPRGTGDEKLFF
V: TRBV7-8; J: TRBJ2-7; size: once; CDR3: CASSYLTGTEQYF
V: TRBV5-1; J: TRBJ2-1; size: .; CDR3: CASSSSGTGLYNEQFF
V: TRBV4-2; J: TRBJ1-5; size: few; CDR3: CASSQVFSGNQPQHF
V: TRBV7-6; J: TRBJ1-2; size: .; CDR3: CASSRQRQGAGGYTF
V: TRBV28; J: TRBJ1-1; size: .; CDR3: CASSLEPGRKTEAFF
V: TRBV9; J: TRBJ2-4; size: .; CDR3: CASSGGPPIAKNIQYF
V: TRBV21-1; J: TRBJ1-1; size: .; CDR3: CASIDRRHSWDTEAFF
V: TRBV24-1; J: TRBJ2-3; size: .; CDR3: CATSDRWAHTDTQYF
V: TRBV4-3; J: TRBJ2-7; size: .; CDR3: CASSQGSGGYEQYF
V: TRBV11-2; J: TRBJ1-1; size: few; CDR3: CASSIRENTEAFF
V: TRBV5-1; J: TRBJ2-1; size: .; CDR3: CASSLAGGRNEQFF
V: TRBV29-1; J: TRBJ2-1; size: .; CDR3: CSVSGTGGGIDEQFF